The 21 T cell receptor beta chains listed next were all sequenced from one sample in a study of CD8+ T cells in alopecia areata. Reverse transcribed after extraction, RNA yielded cDNA as the sequencing template. Measured with immunoSEQ multiplex PCR; TCRdb has only the in-frame clones, and not every one. The table records 140,000 to 150,000 clones, around 49% of them present only once. The starting material was CD4+ T cells sorted from blood, obtained at week 0. The receptors derive from a human donor with alopecia areata.

The chain employs TRBV29-1 and TRBJ2-6; D gene uncertain. This CDR3 spans 12 amino acids. Between the trimmed V and J ends, which lost 5 bases and 0 bases, there was a span of 2 bases. Germline lookup yields CDR1 SQVTM and CDR2 ANQGSEA. The CDR3 DNA sequence: TGCAGCGTTCGCTCTGGGGCCAACGTCCTGACTTTC. Translating it yields CSVRSGANVLTF.

This chain connects TRBV11-1 to TRBJ2-1, with 8 nucleotides matching TRBD2. Germline CDR1 SGHAT, CDR2 FQDESV (reference sequence). The CDR3 has 16 residues. The V gene end was trimmed by 3 bases and the J gene end by 1 base; junction bases not matched to a gene: 5. CDR3 coding DNA: TGTGCCAGCAGCTTCGGGTTAGCGGGATCCTACAATGAGCAGTTCTTC. The encoded protein is CASSFGLAGSYNEQFF.

The gene calls are TRBV18 and TRBJ1-2; D might be TRBD1 (6 bases). Trimming cost V 3 bases and J 7 bases, with 15 bases left between them. The CDR3 consists of 14 residues. The V gene's germline CDR1 is KGHSH and CDR2 LQKENI. CDR3 amino acids: CASSPEQGSPGYTF. DNA for the CDR3: TGTGCCAGCTCACCCGAACAGGGTTCCCCTGGCTACACCTTC. Drawing the rest from reference TRBV18 and TRBJ1-2, the complete variable domain is NAGVMQNPRHLVRRRGQEARLRCSPMKGHSHVYWYRQLPEEGLKFMVYLQKENIIDESGMPKERFSAEFPKEGPSILRIQQVVRGDSAAYFCASSPEQGSPGYTFGSGTRLTVV.

This clone has a handful of counts. CDR3 sequence (DNA): TGTGCCAGCAGCGCGACCACTCCCGGGGCCAACGTCCTGACTTTC. Its protein product is CASSATTPGANVLTF. The chain carries TRBV7-3 and TRBJ2-6; D is unresolved. Per germline, CDR1 SGHTA and CDR2 FQGTGA. This CDR3 is 15 amino acids long. V shed 5 bases and J shed 4 bases, with 12 bases lying between them.

The chain employs TRBV30 and TRBJ2-7; possibly TRBD2 for D (6 bases). Germline values: CDR1 GTSNPN, CDR2 SVGIG (reference sequence). This CDR3 has 12 amino acids. V lost 3 bases, J lost 6 bases, and 12 bases lay in between. CDR3 loop: CAWSLMGGEQYF. CDR3 in DNA: TGTGCCTGGAGCCTAATGGGGGGCGAGCAGTACTTC.

This clone showed up just a few times. The chain is built from TRBV25-1 and TRBJ2-5; D could derive from TRBD1 or TRBD2 (6 bases each). The CDR3 runs 14 residues. CDR1 and CDR2 (germline): MGHDK, SYGVNS. Between the trimmed V and J ends, which lost 5 bases and 6 bases, there was a span of 16 bases. The DNA for the CDR3 is TGTGCCAGCAGTCGCGAGGGGGGCTGGAAGACCCAGTACTTC. It yields the protein CASSREGGWKTQYF.

The rearrangement links TRBV29-1 to TRBJ2-1; TRBD2 aligns across 8 bases. The CDR3 runs 15 residues. V shed 2 bases and J 5 bases; nucleotides not matched to a gene: 8. Germline CDR1 is SQVTM and CDR2 is ANQGSEA. CDR3 in DNA: TGCAGCGTTGAACGCCGACTAGCGCCTAACAATGAGCAGTTCTTC. It codes for CSVERRLAPNNEQFF.

The V call is TRBV28, the J call TRBJ2-4; 9 positions match TRBD2. Looked up from germline, CDR1 is MDHEN and CDR2 is SYDVKM. The CDR3 has 16 amino acids. Trimming removed 7 bases from V and 0 bases from J; junction bases left unmatched: 7. The CDR3: CASTQTSGLAKNIQYF. DNA for the CDR3: TGTGCCAGCACCCAGACTAGCGGCCTAGCCAAAAACATTCAGTACTTC.

This chain joins TRBV29-1 and TRBJ1-2; 7 bases are shared with TRBD1. The V gene end was trimmed by 6 bases and the J gene end by 1 base; junction bases not matched to a gene: 8. The CDR3 is 14 amino acids. From germline, CDR1 is SQVTM and CDR2 ANQGSEA. The CDR3, as DNA: TGCAGCGTGGGGCCGGACAGGCATAACTATGGCTACACCTTC. Translating it yields CSVGPDRHNYGYTF.

The gene calls are TRBV7-2 and TRBJ2-2; D gene ambiguous. Looked up from germline, CDR1 is SGHTA and CDR2 is FQGNSA. V lost 5 bases and J lost 1, with 5 bases in between. CDR3 length: 13 residues. The CDR3 loop is CASSQKNTGELFF. The DNA of the CDR3 is TGTGCCAGCAGCCAGAAGAACACCGGGGAGCTGTTTTTT.

The chain has TRBV29-1 and TRBJ2-7; 12 bases agree with TRBD2. The CDR3 covers 16 residues. With V trimmed by 5 bases and J by 2 bases, 10 bases remained unmatched. Germline values: CDR1 SQVTM, CDR2 ANQGSEA. The CDR3 nucleotides read TGCAGCGTTCTCGGGACTAGCGGGCTAACAACCTACGAGCAGTACTTC. Protein: CSVLGTSGLTTYEQYF.

V and J are TRBV20-1 and TRBJ1-2, with D unclear. The CDR3 sequence is 11 residues long. Germline CDR1 reads DFQATT; CDR2 reads SNEGSKA (reference sequence). V lost 4 bases to trimming and J lost 11 bases, with 14 bases between them. The DNA for the CDR3 is TGCAGTGCTATATCGGGCCCTTCATACACCTTC. Translation: CSAISGPSYTF.

This chain joins TRBV28 and TRBJ2-3; D tentatively reads TRBD1 or TRBD2 (6 bases each). The CDR3 totals 15 residues. The germline gives CDR1 MDHEN, CDR2 SYDVKM. Trimming removed 3 bases from V and 8 bases from J, with 18 bases in between. The CDR3 bases are TGTGCCAGCAGTTTTAGCAGGTCGGGGGCGCGTACGCAGTATTTT. It is translated as CASSFSRSGARTQYF.

J is TRBJ2-1 and V is TRBV6-5, with 13 nucleotides matching TRBD2. The CDR3 spans 15 residues. J lost 4 bases, V lost 6 bases, and 3 bases had no gene match. Germline CDR1 is MNHEY and CDR2 is SVGAGI. The CDR3 spells CASSRGLAGYNEQFF. The CDR3 DNA follows: TGTGCCAGCAGCCGGGGACTAGCGGGATACAATGAGCAGTTCTTC.

This chain links TRBV2 with TRBJ1-2; TRBD1 might be the D (5 bases). The CDR3 has 13 amino acids. V lost 4 bases to trimming and J lost 4 bases, with 10 bases between them. Looked up from germline, CDR1 is SNHLY and CDR2 is FYNNEI. The CDR3 loop is CASSVDDSYGYTF. For the CDR3, the DNA is TGTGCCAGCAGTGTAGATGACAGCTATGGCTACACCTTC.

The table lists this clone with a count of one. The V gene is TRBV30, the J gene TRBJ2-2; D uncertain. Deletions cut 2 bases from V and 4 bases from J, with 11 bases between. CDR1 GTSNPN and CDR2 SVGIG come from the germline V gene (reference sequence). This CDR3 is built from 14 residues. CDR3 nucleotide sequence: TGTGCCTGGAGTAGGGTCCGTGCCACCGGGGAGCTGTTTTTT. Protein product: CAWSRVRATGELFF.

This clone came up once. The V gene is TRBV29-1, the J gene TRBJ2-4; D uncertain. Germline CDR1 and CDR2: SQVTM and ANQGSEA. The CDR3 is made up of 12 amino acids. The V and J ends lost 3 bases and 8 bases respectively, with 11 bases between them. The CDR3 bases are TGCAGCGTTGAGGTAGCTCGGGACATTCAGTACTTC. Protein: CSVEVARDIQYF.

The V gene is TRBV11-2, the J gene TRBJ2-1; D is undetermined. Trimming took off 1 base at V and 10 bases at J, with 8 bases between the two ends. CDR3 size: 12 residues. The germline V gene encodes CDR1 SGHAT and CDR2 FQNNGV. This chain's CDR3 is CASSLVGWEQFF. Here the CDR3 DNA reads TGTGCCAGCAGCTTAGTAGGTTGGGAGCAGTTCTTC.

The J gene is TRBJ1-1, the V gene TRBV5-6, with D possibly TRBD1 on 6 matching bases. Germline-derived CDR1 and CDR2 are SGHDT and YYEEEE. The V gene lost 1 base and the J gene lost 3 bases, with 10 bases spanning the gap. The length of the CDR3 is 14 residues. CDR3 DNA: TGTGCCAGCAGCTTGCAGGGGAAGTACACTGAAGCTTTCTTT. Translation gives CASSLQGKYTEAFF.

The table lists this clone with a count of one. This chain joins TRBV29-1 and TRBJ2-5; 10 bases align to TRBD1. The CDR3 runs 14 residues. The germline V gene encodes CDR1 SQVTM and CDR2 ANQGSEA. V lost 5 bases to trimming and J lost 4 bases; unmatched junction nucleotides: 7. In DNA form, the CDR3 reads TGCAGCGTTACCAGGACAGGGGGAGGAGAGACCCAGTACTTC. Translated, it gives CSVTRTGGGETQYF.

The rearrangement uses TRBV2 and TRBJ1-1; D unresolved. The CDR3 extends over 15 amino acids. Trimming took 7 bases from V and 2 from J, leaving 17 bases between them. Per germline, CDR1 SNHLY and CDR2 FYNNEI. The CDR3 nucleotides read TGTGCCAGCACCGTGATGGCAGCAACTAACACTGAAGCTTTCTTT. Protein sequence: CASTVMAATNTEAFF.